The entry that follows covers one T cell receptor beta chain sequence. This clone occurred once. Its target antigen remains unknown. No much larger clonotype is one base removed from it; base qualities were not supplied. The immunoSEQ Assay, a bias-controlled multiplex PCR, was used to amplify TCRbeta CDR3 regions from genomic DNA. The authors' pipeline ran thus. The number of nucleated cells in each sample was estimated by amplification of reference gene primers within the assay. To quantify the absolute abundance of each unique TCRbeta CDR3 rearrangement, sequence reads were collapsed and filtered. For each sample, productive Simpson clonality was calculated as the square root of Simpson's diversity index over productive rearrangements. TCRdb carries this immuneACCESS record with in-frame sequences only. Its versions omit some clonotypes, under half of them owing to an unresolved V gene in the studies checked, with the rest unexplained. V, J and clone size derive from that table, while D and trimming were established from the DNA sequence. Present in this sample are roughly 160,000 clones, around 80% of which were seen just once. 10% to 15% of the sample rests with the top ten.

The sample comes from a study of blood T cell repertoires in COVID-19 (dated by TCRdb to 2020 to 2022). For the wider study: Samples covering the acute and convalescent phases of COVID-19 were provided by collaborators in the United States, Italy and Spain. The prospective study material was composed of cDNA or gDNA derived from T cells, B-cell-depleted T cells, or PBMCs. Deeply sampled blood TCRbeta repertoires from subjects exposed to, actively infected with, or recovered from COVID-19 were included in the dataset. The repertoires were made available in a free public database intended to serve as a resource for research on the immune response to SARS-CoV-2. The samples were drawn from two sources: the first 160 participants of the ongoing ImmuneRACE study, and 1,254 subjects contributed by 6 global collaborators. The sample metadata nearly always contained a de-identified subject ID, COVID-19 status, age in years and sex. HLA class I and class II types, where available, came from metadata supplied by the sample provider rather than from assay-based typing.

What the authors observed across the whole study: The amount of clinical and demographic metadata varied by source and participant and was provided uncurated.

Participants in the prospective study were enrolled through a virtual design, were aged 18 to 89 years, and lived in roughly 24 United States geographic areas. In the prospective study, cohorts were assigned on the basis of participant-reported clinical history obtained from a screening survey and a study questionnaire. For ImmuneRACE Cohort 3, a participant was defined as recovered based on two consecutive negative NP/OP PCR tests, clearance by a healthcare professional, or resolution of symptoms. Mobile phlebotomists in the prospective study collected whole blood, serum and a nasopharyngeal or oropharyngeal swab from every participant. Over a 2-month period, participants in the prospective study had the option of providing additional blood draws and questionnaires. Before DNA extraction, blood samples from the prospective study were shipped at room temperature or frozen. V is pared back by 0 bases and J by 1 base, with 10 bases lying between the germline termini. The CDR3 numbers 15 residues from cysteine through phenylalanine. Just CDR3 DNA is preserved here, 45 bases in frame from base 1. CDR1 SGHRS and CDR2 YFSETQ were looked up in the germline V gene.

Recombination joined TRBV5-1 with TRBJ1-1; the D gene assignment is ambiguous. The TCR was taken from a man aged 50 to 59 who had recovered from COVID-19. Sequenced material: PBMCs or T cells enriched from blood (not recorded which). Read as DNA, the sequence is TGCGCCAGCAGCTTGGCGGACTTTCAGAACACTGAAGCTTTCTTT. Translated, it reads CASSLADFQNTEAFF.